This T cell receptor beta chain comes out of a study of T cells after yellow fever vaccination. Study-level results: Researchers report a weaker secondary response that nonetheless peaked faster, day 5 versus 15. After the booster, approximately 95% of CD4 and just over 85% of CD8 primary-response clones were re-detected.

Researchers made TCR cDNA using 5'RACE template switching, and this step added a universal primer site and UMIs. TCRdb re-derived calls from the 5' RACE reads in MiXCR, one entry per CDR3 protein. The sample holds approximately 300,000 distinct CDR3 sequences, about 10% seen once. This clonotype was picked up a small number of times. Its target is unknown. CDR3 size: 13 residues. The germline gives CDR1 MNHEY, CDR2 SVGEGT. Trimming stripped 2 bases from V and 5 bases from J, with 10 bases between. Here the sequenced sample was CD4+ T cells sorted from PBMCs, taken 45 days after the yellow fever booster vaccination. This chain joins TRBV6-2 or TRBV6-3 and TRBJ2-7; D call uncertain. The receptor's source is a man aged 18 to 29 who received the YFV17D yellow fever vaccine. The CDR3, as DNA: TGTGCCAGCAGTTACCGAGCCCGCGACGAGCAGTACGTC. This gives the protein CASSYRARDEQYV.